This T cell receptor beta chain stems from a study of blood T cell repertoires in COVID-19. At the level of the study: COVID-19 samples, acute and convalescent, were from the United States, Italy and Spain.

Recruits, aged roughly 18 to 90 years, lived in 24 US areas. Participant reports of clinical history set cohort assignment. The V and J ends lost 6 bases and 4 bases, in that order; junction bases with no gene match: 10. Germline V gene data show CDR1 as MNHEY and CDR2 as SMNVEV (reference sequence). The CDR3 has 16 amino acids. Original processing notes: Amplification with reference gene primers provided the estimates of nucleated cell counts. The repertoire was sequenced with immunoSEQ multiplex PCR; TCRdb's copy has only in-frame clones and lacks some. That table supplies the V and J calls and clone size; D and trimming were determined from the DNA. The sample has about 200,000 clones; around 81% are singletons.

Sequenced input: PBMCs or T cells enriched from blood (not recorded which). The V call is TRBV27, the J call TRBJ1-5; 9 bases match TRBD1. The receptor comes from a woman between 50 and 59 years old with acute COVID-19. The CDR3 DNA reads TGTGCCAGCAGCGATAAGGGACAGGGAAATAATCAGCCCCAGCATTTT. Its protein is CASSDKGQGNNQPQHF.